One and the same sample provided the 28 T cell receptor beta chains below, sequenced in a study of cytomegalovirus exposure and HLA in healthy donors. PCR primers comprised 60 Vbeta and 13 Jbeta primers. Data came from immunoSEQ multiplex PCR; TCRdb stores just in-frame clones and leaves some out. The sample includes roughly 190,000 clones, roughly 13% of them seen just once. Specimen: PBMCs. Receptor source: a man in his fifties or sixties in good health and CMV-seropositive.

This clone was found a few times. The chain carries TRBV10-1 and TRBJ1-3, with TRBD1 as a possible D gene (5 bases). This CDR3 is 15 amino acids long. Trimming stripped 8 bases from V and 4 bases from J, with 18 bases between. Germline V lookup: CDR1 WNHNN, CDR2 SYGVQD (reference sequence). Written as DNA, the CDR3 is TGCGCCAGCTATGGCCCCAGGGTGATAGGAAACACCATATATTTT. Its translation is CASYGPRVIGNTIYF.

This clone has only a few counts. J is TRBJ1-2 and V is TRBV2; TRBD1 might be the D (6 bases). Trimming took 5 bases from V and 7 from J, leaving 11 bases between them. This CDR3 contains 12 residues. Per the germline V gene, CDR1 is SNHLY and CDR2 is FYNNEI. Here the CDR3 DNA reads TGTGCCAGCAGTCTACAGGGTGCTGGCTACACCTTC. It codes for CASSLQGAGYTF.

This chain connects TRBV6-5 to TRBJ2-5; 11 bases line up with TRBD1. The CDR3 spans 15 residues. J lost 5 bases, V lost 6 bases, and 8 bases had no gene match. Germline V gene sequence: CDR1 MNHEY, CDR2 SVGAGI. The CDR3 nucleotides are TGTGCCAGCAGCTACGGACAGGGGGCTGGGGAGACCCAGTACTTC. Translated: CASSYGQGAGETQYF.

This clone has only a few counts. The CDR3 nucleotides are TGCGCCAGCAGCGCAGAAAATTACGAGCAGTACTTC. This translates into CASSAENYEQYF. The chain recombines TRBV5-1 with TRBJ2-7; no reliable D call. CDR1 and CDR2 (germline): SGHRS, YFSETQ. Trimming cost V 4 bases and J 4 bases, with 9 bases left between them. CDR3 length equals 12 residues. The full variable domain, rest sourced from reference TRBV5-1 and TRBJ2-7, is KAGVTQTPRYLIKTRGQQVTLSCSPISGHRSVSWYQQTPGQGLQFLFEYFSETQRNKGNFPGRFSGRQFSNSRSEMNVSTLELGDSALYLCASSAENYEQYFGPGTRLTVT.

The chain joins TRBV10-3 to TRBJ1-1; the D gene is possibly TRBD1 (6 bases). Germline CDR1 ENHRY, CDR2 SYGVKD. The V end lost 4 bases, the J end lost 1 base, and 7 bases lay between the germline ends. The length of the CDR3 is 13 residues. The CDR3 region is CAISGTANTEAFF. CDR3 sequence (DNA): TGTGCCATCAGTGGGACAGCGAACACTGAAGCTTTCTTT.

This clone has a handful of counts. The chain uses TRBV7-2 and TRBJ2-3; TRBD2 might be the D (6 bases). From germline, CDR1 is SGHTA and CDR2 FQGNSA. This CDR3 spans 17 amino acids. The V end lost 1 base, the J end lost 4 bases, and 18 bases lay between the germline ends. CDR3 amino acids: CASSLGRRGRFSDTQYF. The CDR3 DNA sequence: TGTGCCAGCAGCTTAGGTAGGAGGGGAAGATTCTCAGATACGCAGTATTTT. Full variable domain (outside the CDR3, taken from reference TRBV7-2 and TRBJ2-3): GAGVSQSPSNKVTEKGKDVELRCDPISGHTALYWYRQSLGQGLEFLIYFQGNSAPDKSGLPSDRFSAERTGGSVSTLTIQRTQQEDSAVYLCASSLGRRGRFSDTQYFGPGTRLTVL.

This clone showed up just a few times. This rearrangement joins TRBV6-5 to TRBJ2-7; 7 bases map to TRBD1. Germline lookup yields CDR1 MNHEY and CDR2 SVGAGI. CDR3 length: 12 amino acids. The ends lost 6 bases at V and 4 bases at J; junction bases unmatched: 3. In nucleotides, the CDR3 is TGTGCCAGCAGGACAGGGCCATACGAGCAGTACTTC. Translating gives CASRTGPYEQYF.

The chain carries TRBV5-1 and TRBJ2-2; D unresolved. Germline assignment: CDR1 SGHRS and CDR2 YFSETQ. The CDR3 is made up of 14 amino acids. V shed 2 bases and J shed 4 bases, with 9 bases lying between them. This chain's CDR3 is CASSFDLGTGELFF. The CDR3 DNA is TGCGCCAGCAGCTTCGACTTGGGCACCGGGGAGCTGTTTTTT.

The chain carries TRBV7-6 and TRBJ2-5, with 9 bases aligning to TRBD2. The CDR3 consists of 15 residues. Trimming took 3 bases from V and 2 from J; bases not matched to a gene: 4. Germline V gene sequence: CDR1 SGHVS, CDR2 FNYEAQ. CDR3 in amino acids: CASSFVTSGQETQYF. CDR3 DNA: TGTGCCAGCAGCTTCGTAACTAGCGGGCAAGAGACCCAGTACTTC.

V and J are TRBV6-4 and TRBJ1-5, with no clear D. V lost 6 bases and J 8 bases, leaving 17 bases between the germline ends. Germline V gene lookup returns CDR1 MRHNA and CDR2 SNTAGT. CDR3 length: 14 residues. CDR3 residues: CASSPGGGSEPQHF. Here the CDR3 DNA reads TGTGCCAGCAGCCCGGGTGGCGGAAGCGAGCCCCAGCATTTT.

The rearrangement links TRBV7-6 to TRBJ1-4; D gene unclear. The germline V gene has CDR1 SGHVS and CDR2 FNYEAQ. Between the trimmed V and J ends, which lost 6 bases and 5 bases, there was a span of 16 bases. This CDR3 region has 15 residues. In DNA form, the CDR3 reads TGTGCCAGCAGTAAATCTGGGCTGACAAATGAAAAACTGTTTTTT. Protein: CASSKSGLTNEKLFF. The full variable domain, in which reference TRBV7-6 and TRBJ1-4 provide the parts outside the CDR3, is GAGVSQSPRYKVTKRGQDVALRCDPISGHVSLYWYRQALGQGPEFLTYFNYEAQQDKSGLPNDRFSAERPEGSISTLTIQRTEQRDSAMYRCASSKSGLTNEKLFFGSGTQLSVL.

This clone has just a few counts. The chain uses TRBV7-6 and TRBJ1-2, with D possibly matching TRBD1 (6 bases). The CDR3 runs 16 residues. Germline V gene data show CDR1 as SGHVS and CDR2 as FNYEAQ. V was shortened by 2 bases and J by 3 bases, with 16 bases between the two germline ends. DNA of the CDR3: TGTGCCAGCAGCTTACTCCAGGGGAACGCTGACTATGGCTACACCTTC. This encodes CASSLLQGNADYGYTF.

This clone has just a few counts. The J gene is TRBJ2-3, the V gene TRBV11-3, with 13 bases matching TRBD2. V gave up 6 bases and J gave up 2 bases; unmatched junction bases: 5. Germline V CDR1 and CDR2: SGHNT, YENEEA. The CDR3 is made up of 16 amino acids. For the CDR3, the DNA is TGTGCCAGCAGTACACTAGCGGGGGGGTTCACAGATACGCAGTATTTT. Its protein is CASSTLAGGFTDTQYF. The variable domain in full, completed from reference TRBV11-3 and TRBJ2-3, reads EAGVVQSPRYKIIEKKQPVAFWCNPISGHNTLYWYLQNLGQGPELLIRYENEEAVDDSQLPKDRFSAERLKGVDSTLKIQPAELGDSAVYLCASSTLAGGFTDTQYFGPGTRLTVL.

The chain is built from TRBV5-5 and TRBJ1-3; 9 bases align to TRBD1. CDR1 is SGHKS, CDR2 YYEKEE, per germline (reference sequence). The length of the CDR3 is 16 residues. J lost 8 bases, V lost 4 bases, and 13 bases had no gene match. The chain's CDR3 is CASSITPGTGQHTIYF. Written as DNA, the CDR3 is TGTGCCAGCAGCATTACCCCCGGGACAGGGCAACACACCATATATTTT.

This chain links TRBV30 with TRBJ1-1; 7 bases map to TRBD1. Trimming removed 4 bases from V and 0 bases from J; junction bases left unmatched: 5. CDR3 length: 14 amino acids. The germline V gene has CDR1 GTSNPN and CDR2 SVGIG (reference sequence). CDR3 bases: TGTGCCTGGACCGTGGGACAGTTGAACACTGAAGCTTTCTTT. It encodes CAWTVGQLNTEAFF.

This chain links TRBV18 with TRBJ1-3; no clear D. Germline CDR1 and CDR2: KGHSH and LQKENI. V was shortened by 2 bases and J by 4 bases, with 12 bases between the two germline ends. The CDR3 runs 15 residues. CDR3: CASSPFSGEGNTIYF. The CDR3 nucleotides are TGTGCCAGCTCACCATTTTCGGGAGAAGGAAACACCATATATTTT.

This clone was seen only a few times. This chain uses TRBV14 with TRBJ1-3; D is uncertain. The germline gives CDR1 SGHDN, CDR2 FVKESK. The V gene lost 1 base and the J gene lost 0 bases, with 19 bases spanning the gap. The CDR3 spans 19 residues. This chain's CDR3 is CASSQVTVPSTFSGNTIYF. CDR3 coding DNA: TGTGCCAGCAGCCAAGTAACGGTACCTTCGACTTTCTCTGGAAACACCATATATTTT.

This clone was counted between two and nine times. This chain links TRBV5-1 with TRBJ1-2; 7 bases line up with TRBD1. V was clipped by 0 bases and J by 7 bases; unmatched bases: 6. The germline CDR1 and CDR2 sequences are SGHRS and YFSETQ. This CDR3 is 14 amino acids long. The CDR3 loop is CASSLERGPAGYTF. As DNA, the CDR3 is TGCGCCAGCAGCTTGGAAAGGGGGCCAGCTGGCTACACCTTC. Full variable domain (remainder filled in from reference TRBV5-1 and TRBJ1-2): KAGVTQTPRYLIKTRGQQVTLSCSPISGHRSVSWYQQTPGQGLQFLFEYFSETQRNKGNFPGRFSGRQFSNSRSEMNVSTLELGDSALYLCASSLERGPAGYTFGSGTRLTVV.

This clone was counted between two and nine times. The rearrangement links TRBV29-1 to TRBJ1-1, with D possibly matching TRBD1 (5 bases). Trimming removed 5 bases at V and 3 bases at J, with 10 bases between. This CDR3 has 12 amino acids. Per germline, CDR1 SQVTM and CDR2 ANQGSEA. The CDR3 nucleotides read TGCAGCGTTTGCAGGGAGGACACTGAAGCTTTCTTT. This gives the protein CSVCREDTEAFF.

The sample holds a few counts of this clone. The V gene is TRBV6-5, the J gene TRBJ2-2; perhaps TRBD1 as D (7 bases). Between the trimmed V and J ends, which lost 4 bases and 6 bases, there was a span of 9 bases. The V gene's germline CDR1 is MNHEY and CDR2 SVGAGI. The CDR3 contains 13 residues. The DNA for the CDR3 is TGTGCCAGCAGTTCCAGGGGGGCCGGGGAGCTGTTTTTT. This encodes CASSSRGAGELFF.

This clone was seen a handful of times. V and J are TRBV7-6 and TRBJ2-2; 12 nucleotides agree with TRBD2. CDR1 and CDR2 from the germline V gene are SGHVS and FNYEAQ. The CDR3 is made up of 17 amino acids. V gave up 4 bases and J gave up 7 bases; unmatched junction bases: 10. CDR3 protein: CASSSSSGGAVGGELFF. The DNA of the CDR3 is TGTGCCAGCAGCTCCTCTAGCGGGGGGGCGGTCGGCGGGGAGCTGTTTTTT.

This clone turned up a few times. The CDR3 sequence: CASSPRGITNYGYTF. CDR3 nucleotide sequence: TGTGCCAGCTCACCTCGGGGGATTACTAACTATGGCTACACCTTC. V usage is TRBV18 and J usage is TRBJ1-2; D is possibly TRBD1 (5 bases). Trimming removed 3 bases at V and 0 bases at J, with 11 bases between. CDR1 and CDR2 (germline): KGHSH, LQKENI. The CDR3 has 15 residues.

This clone was observed a handful of times. The gene calls are TRBV15 and TRBJ2-7, with TRBD2 as a possible D gene (5 bases). Germline CDR1 and CDR2: LNHNV and YYDKDF (reference sequence). Trimming took 0 bases from V and 3 from J, leaving 12 bases between them. The CDR3 is made up of 15 amino acids. In DNA, the CDR3 is TGTGCCACCAGCAGAGATTACGGGGAGATCTACGAGCAGTACTTC. This codes for CATSRDYGEIYEQYF.

The chain has TRBV2 and TRBJ1-3; tentatively, D is TRBD1 (5 bases). There are 15 residues in the CDR3. V lost 0 bases and J 4 bases, leaving 10 bases between the germline ends. Germline-derived CDR1 and CDR2 are SNHLY and FYNNEI. The CDR3 protein is CASSEAAGFGNTIYF. The CDR3 DNA reads TGTGCCAGCAGTGAAGCAGCAGGGTTCGGAAACACCATATATTTT.

This clone was seen a few times. The J gene is TRBJ1-1, the V gene TRBV11-3, with 10 bases matching TRBD1. Trimming at V came to 5 bases and at J to 3 bases, leaving 6 bases not matched to a gene. The CDR3 loop spans 15 amino acids. CDR1 and CDR2 (germline): SGHNT, YENEEA. CDR3 protein: CASSPGTGAHTEAFF. The CDR3 coding sequence is TGTGCCAGCAGCCCAGGGACAGGGGCACACACTGAAGCTTTCTTT. Supplemented by reference TRBV11-3 and TRBJ1-1, the full variable domain reads EAGVVQSPRYKIIEKKQPVAFWCNPISGHNTLYWYLQNLGQGPELLIRYENEEAVDDSQLPKDRFSAERLKGVDSTLKIQPAELGDSAVYLCASSPGTGAHTEAFFGQGTRLTVV.

The chain employs TRBV19 and TRBJ1-5; tentative D call: TRBD1 (6 bases). The V gene's germline CDR1 is LNHDA and CDR2 SQIVND (reference sequence). The V gene lost 0 bases and the J gene lost 0 bases, with 18 bases spanning the gap. The CDR3 extends over 19 amino acids. The CDR3 coding sequence is TGTGCCAGTAGTATAGATCCCCGGACAGCAGCTTATAGCAATCAGCCCCAGCATTTT. Encoded protein: CASSIDPRTAAYSNQPQHF.

In nucleotides, the CDR3 is TGTGCCAGCAGTCCAAAAGGTCTGCGGAGGACCCAGTACTTC. This translates into CASSPKGLRRTQYF. The chain uses TRBV6-5 and TRBJ2-5; D is undetermined. Germline V gene data show CDR1 as MNHEY and CDR2 as SVGAGI. This CDR3 spans 14 amino acids. Trimming took 5 bases from V and 7 from J, leaving 17 bases between them.

The table lists this clone with a few counts. V usage is TRBV7-2 and J usage is TRBJ1-4; D perhaps matches TRBD1 (5 bases). The CDR3 is 12 residues long. V lost 5 bases and J 15 bases, leaving 16 bases between the germline ends. Germline CDR1 SGHTA, CDR2 FQGNSA. This chain's CDR3 is CASSPLTGEVFF. As DNA, the CDR3 is TGTGCCAGCAGCCCCTTGACGGGGGAGGTGTTTTTT.